A selection of T cell receptor beta chains follows, all from one sample in a study of blood T cells in healthy people across ages. In TCRdb, the 5' RACE reads were re-called with MiXCR into one record per CDR3 protein. Among roughly 1,000,000 distinct CDR3 sequences listed, roughly a quarter were seen once. The same data also went into a second study, on T cells of mothers and their children.

Sequencing was performed on blood. The receptors here all came from a girl aged 2 to 9 in good health. Both conserved end residues are part of each CDR3. A D gene is named only where the DNA matches it firmly. Clone size is stated in some rows and not others, as once, few, many or a class when expanded.

d_gene: -; j_gene: TRBJ1-2; v_gene: TRBV19; abundance: -; CDR3aa: CASSPGLGGWYGYTF; CDR3nt: TGTGCCAGTAGCCCCGGCCTCGGAGGGTGGTATGGCTACACCTTC
d_gene: TRBD2; j_gene: TRBJ2-7; v_gene: TRBV27; abundance: -; CDR3aa: CASSLARGASYEQYF; CDR3nt: TGTGCCAGCAGTTTAGCGCGGGGGGCTTCCTACGAGCAGTACTTC
d_gene: -; j_gene: TRBJ2-1; v_gene: TRBV12-3/TRBV12-4; abundance: few; CDR3aa: CASTRGDNEQFF; CDR3nt: TGTGCCAGCACCCGAGGGGACAATGAGCAGTTCTTC
d_gene: TRBD1; j_gene: TRBJ1-1; v_gene: TRBV10-3; abundance: -; CDR3aa: CAISAFQGADTEAFF; CDR3nt: TGTGCCATCAGTGCGTTTCAGGGGGCGGACACTGAAGCTTTCTTT
d_gene: -; j_gene: TRBJ2-3; v_gene: TRBV15; abundance: -; CDR3aa: CATSRGIVTDTQYF; CDR3nt: TGTGCCACCAGCAGAGGGATCGTCACAGATACGCAGTATTTT
d_gene: -; j_gene: TRBJ1-6; v_gene: TRBV7-9; abundance: -; CDR3aa: CASSSGDSPGSPLHF; CDR3nt: TGTGCCAGCAGCTCCGGGGATTCTCCGGGTTCACCCCTCCACTTT
d_gene: TRBD2; j_gene: TRBJ2-5; v_gene: TRBV2; abundance: few; CDR3aa: CASSERVKSSGGTPPETQYF; CDR3nt: TGTGCCAGCAGTGAGCGAGTGAAATCTAGCGGGGGGACCCCTCCAGAGACCCAGTACTTC
d_gene: -; j_gene: TRBJ1-2; v_gene: TRBV28; abundance: -; CDR3aa: CASSSYRGRYGYTF; CDR3nt: TGTGCCAGCAGTTCCTACCGGGGCCGGTATGGCTACACCTTC
d_gene: -; j_gene: TRBJ2-7; v_gene: TRBV5-1; abundance: -; CDR3aa: CASSLEGSRNEQYF; CDR3nt: TGCGCCAGCAGCTTGGAAGGTAGTCGGAACGAGCAGTACTTC
d_gene: -; j_gene: TRBJ2-1; v_gene: TRBV20-1; abundance: few; CDR3aa: CSAGTQYNEQFF; CDR3nt: TGCAGTGCGGGGACTCAGTACAATGAGCAGTTCTTC
d_gene: -; j_gene: TRBJ1-2; v_gene: TRBV28; abundance: few; CDR3aa: CASSYSGQGNGYTF; CDR3nt: TGTGCCAGCAGCTACTCGGGCCAGGGCAATGGCTACACCTTC
d_gene: TRBD1; j_gene: TRBJ2-7; v_gene: TRBV4-1; abundance: -; CDR3aa: CASSQDHGQGIEQYF; CDR3nt: TGCGCCAGCAGCCAAGATCACGGACAGGGAATCGAGCAGTACTTC
d_gene: -; j_gene: TRBJ1-2; v_gene: TRBV9; abundance: few; CDR3aa: CASSPDHSVYGYTF; CDR3nt: TGTGCCAGCAGCCCAGACCACAGCGTCTATGGCTACACCTTC
d_gene: TRBD1; j_gene: TRBJ1-5; v_gene: TRBV4-1; abundance: -; CDR3aa: CASSQVRTGNQPQHF; CDR3nt: TGCGCCAGCAGCCAAGTGAGGACAGGGAATCAGCCCCAGCATTTT